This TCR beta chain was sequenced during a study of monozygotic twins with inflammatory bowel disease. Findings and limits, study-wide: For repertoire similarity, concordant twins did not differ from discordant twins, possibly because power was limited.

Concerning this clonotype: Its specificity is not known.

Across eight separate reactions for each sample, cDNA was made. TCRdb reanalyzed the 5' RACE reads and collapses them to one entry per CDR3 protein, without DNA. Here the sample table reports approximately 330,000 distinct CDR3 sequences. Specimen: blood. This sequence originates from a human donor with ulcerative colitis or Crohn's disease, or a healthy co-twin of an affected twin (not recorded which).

The CDR3 is CASSLDAGVGFVGAFF. V is TRBV11-2 and J is TRBJ1-1; lacking DNA, the TRBD1 call made by TCRdb goes unchecked. CDR3 length: 16 amino acids. Germline-derived CDR1 and CDR2 are SGHAT and FQNNGV.